This is a list of T cell receptor beta chains from one sample in a study of cytomegalovirus exposure and HLA in healthy donors. Method: immunoSEQ multiplex PCR; TCRdb's copy keeps in-frame clones and lacks some. This sample carries about 88,000 clones, with just over 5.5% going to the ten biggest clones. The sequenced sample was PBMCs. The receptors were gathered from a girl between 5 and 17 years old in good health and CMV-seropositive. Both conserved end residues are part of each CDR3. A D gene is named only where the DNA matches it firmly.

TRBJ1-1 | TRBD1 | TRBV27 | TGTGCCAGCAGTGTTACAGGGGGATGGGCTTTCTTT | CASSVTGGWAFF
TRBJ1-5 | NA | TRBV7-3 | TGTGCCAGCAGCCCAGGAAATCAGCCCCAGCATTTT | CASSPGNQPQHF
TRBJ2-7 | TRBD2 | TRBV4-3 | TGCGCCAGCAGCCCATCCCTATCTAGCGGGGGTGGCGAGCAGTACTTC | CASSPSLSSGGGEQYF
TRBJ1-6 | TRBD1 | TRBV19 | TGTGCCAGTAACCCCGGGGCAGGGGGTAACTCACCCCTCCACTTT | CASNPGAGGNSPLHF
TRBJ2-6 | TRBD1 | TRBV9 | TGTGCCAGCAGCGGAGGGACAGGGGAATCTGGGGCCAACGTCCTGACTTTC | CASSGGTGESGANVLTF
TRBJ1-4 | NA | TRBV5-1 | TGCGCCAGCAGCCCGGGATCTGGTGAAAAACTGTTTTTT | CASSPGSGEKLFF
TRBJ2-1 | NA | TRBV11-2 | TGTGCCAGCAGCACGAGCTCCTACAATGAGCAGTTCTTC | CASSTSSYNEQFF
TRBJ1-6 | TRBD1 | TRBV4-3 | TGCGCCAGCAGCCAAGGGGGACAGGGGGATTCACCCCTCCACTTT | CASSQGGQGDSPLHF
TRBJ2-4 | TRBD1 | TRBV19 | TGTGCCAGTAGTATAGAGGGGCCGGACAGGAGGTCTAGTCTAGCCAAAAACATTCAGTACTTC | CASSIEGPDRRSSLAKNIQYF
TRBJ2-7 | NA | TRBV7-7 | TGTCGTATAGGGGACGAGCAGTACTTC | CRIGDEQYF
TRBJ1-2 | TRBD1 | TRBV28 | TGTGCCAGCAGCCTTCCCGGGACAGGTGGATTCTATGGCTACACCTTC | CASSLPGTGGFYGYTF
TRBJ2-6 | TRBD1 | TRBV6-5 | TGTGCCAGCAGAGGACAGGGCTCTGGGGCCAACGTCCTGACTTTC | CASRGQGSGANVLTF
TRBJ2-2 | TRBD1 | TRBV7-6 | TGTGCCAGCAGCTTCCCCGACAGGGGTGTAGGGGATGACGGGGAGCTGTTTTTT | CASSFPDRGVGDDGELFF
TRBJ1-6 | TRBD1 | TRBV27 | TGTGCCAGCAGTTTGACAGGGGGAGCGCAGTTGACACCCCTCCACTTT | CASSLTGGAQLTPLHF
TRBJ2-3 | NA | TRBV15 | TGTGCCACCAGCTCAGATACGAGCGCTGTAGATACGCAGTATTTT | CATSSDTSAVDTQYF
TRBJ1-5 | NA | TRBV19 | TGTGCCAGCCATCGACAGGTAGGTCAGCCCCAGCATTTT | CASHRQVGQPQHF
TRBJ1-1 | TRBD1 | TRBV11-3 | TGTGCCAGCAGTTACCGGCGCAGGGGGCTGAGCACTGAAGCTTTCTTT | CASSYRRRGLSTEAFF
TRBJ1-6 | NA | TRBV6-6 | TGTGCCAGCAGCTTAGGACAGCTCTATAATTCACCCCTCCACTTT | CASSLGQLYNSPLHF
TRBJ1-1 | TRBD1 | TRBV7-2 | TGTGCCAGCAGCTCCCGGACAGGCCCGAACACTGAAGCTTTCTTT | CASSSRTGPNTEAFF
TRBJ1-2 | TRBD1 | TRBV7-3 | TGTGCCAGCAGCTTGCCCGGGACAGGGGCTGGTGGCTACACCTTC | CASSLPGTGAGGYTF
TRBJ1-1 | NA | TRBV18 | TGTGCCAGCTCACCACCGGGGGGGAGAGCTTTCTTT | CASSPPGGRAFF
TRBJ2-2 | TRBD2 | TRBV7-9 | TGTGCCAGCAGCGGACCGGGACTAGTGAATCCCGGGGAGCTGTTTTTT | CASSGPGLVNPGELFF
TRBJ2-2 | TRBD1 | TRBV11-3 | TGTGCCAGCAGCACCGACCGGGACAGGGGGACCACCGGGGAGCTGTTTTTT | CASSTDRDRGTTGELFF
TRBJ1-1 | TRBD1 | TRBV5-1 | TGCGCCAGCAGCCCAGGGGGCACTGAAGCTTTCTTT | CASSPGGTEAFF
TRBJ1-1 | TRBD1 | TRBV7-9 | TGTGCCAGCAGCTTAGGGACAGGGAGAGATGGAGCTTTCTTT | CASSLGTGRDGAFF
TRBJ1-2 | NA | TRBV5-1 | TGCGCCAGCAGCCAGGATGACTATGGCTACACCTTC | CASSQDDYGYTF
TRBJ1-6 | TRBD1 | TRBV7-2 | TGTGCCAGCAGCCCGGACAGGGGACGATCACCCCTCCACTTT | CASSPDRGRSPLHF
TRBJ2-1 | TRBD2 | TRBV9 | TGTGCCAGCAGCAGCCCGGGGACTAGCGGGGGGAGCTCCTACAATGAGCAGTTCTTC | CASSSPGTSGGSSYNEQFF
TRBJ1-1 | TRBD1 | TRBV19 | TGTGCCAGTAGTATTTCGGCAGGGACAGCTTATGAAGCTTTCTTT | CASSISAGTAYEAFF
TRBJ2-2 | TRBD2 | TRBV5-1 | TGCGCCAGCAGCATCGGACTAGCCCGAATTACACCCGGGGAGCTGTTTTTT | CASSIGLARITPGELFF
TRBJ1-4 | NA | TRBV30 | TGTGCCTGGAGTGCATACAGGGACGGGACTGAAAAACTGTTTTTT | CAWSAYRDGTEKLFF